What follows is one TCR beta chain and its context. Antigen unknown. This sample is part of a study of T cell responses to AZD1222 COVID-19 vaccine. The study's findings and limits: Baseline seropositives among AZD1222 recipients totaled only five to seven. Spike-wide coverage was observed for vaccine-associated CD4 TCRs, with dominant responses at 160-218 and 743-854.

Deletions cut 0 bases from V and 0 bases from J, with 2 bases between. This CDR3 region has 13 residues. Germline values: CDR1 LNHNV, CDR2 YYDKDF (reference sequence). The data were produced by immunoSEQ multiplex PCR, yet TCRdb's version contains in-frame clones alone and is incomplete. The sample has 77,000 or so clones; roughly nine tenths are singletons. The source material was peripheral blood, sampled on day 0 of MenACWY control vaccination. The source of this sequence is an adult in good health. The chain links TRBV15 to TRBJ2-5; D uncertain. CDR3 residues: CATSREYQETQYF. The CDR3 nucleotides are TGTGCCACCAGCAGAGAATACCAAGAGACCCAGTACTTC.